These T cell receptor beta chains were read from a single sample in a study of T-cell memory formation after mild COVID-19. Using its own MiXCR run on the 5' RACE reads, TCRdb lists one record per CDR3 protein. The sample includes 200,000 to 250,000 distinct CDR3 sequences, approximately 10% of them seen just once. The sequenced sample was PBMCs or a T cell subset sorted from them (not recorded which). All receptors come from a man between 18 and 29 years old who had mild COVID-19 (a few samples of this study predate the infection). Cell type and time point are not known. Each CDR3 is given without its conserved first and last residue. A D gene is named only where the DNA matches it firmly.

J,length,V,D,CDR3
TRBJ1-6,13,TRBV7-9,TRBD1,ASSDTRQGISPLH
TRBJ1-2,12,TRBV4-3,NA,ASSQERRMGGYT
TRBJ1-6,12,TRBV7-3,NA,ASSRGQINSPLH
TRBJ2-1,15,TRBV12-3/TRBV12-4,TRBD2,ASITTGGLGAVNEQF
TRBJ2-2,13,TRBV7-2,NA,ASSPAVYHTGELF
TRBJ2-3,13,TRBV9,NA,ASSFRDPGTDTQY
TRBJ2-4,13,TRBV12-3/TRBV12-4,NA,ASSSEDAAKNIQY
TRBJ1-2,12,TRBV19,NA,ATSGSSIGSGYT
TRBJ2-5,12,TRBV5-6,NA,ASSFPGWGETQY
TRBJ2-3,11,TRBV29-1,TRBD2,SVHGGVTDTQY
TRBJ2-1,14,TRBV5-1,NA,ASSRLLTGSQNEQF
TRBJ2-1,14,TRBV11-2,TRBD1,ASSMLMGQGPHEQF
TRBJ2-3,12,TRBV7-2,TRBD2,ASKAGGLTDTQY
TRBJ2-3,14,TRBV20-1,TRBD2,SAPASGARHSGTQY
TRBJ2-7,11,TRBV12-3/TRBV12-4,TRBD1,ASSYRGVNEQY
TRBJ1-1,12,TRBV7-2,TRBD1,ASSPQGAHGEAF
TRBJ2-7,13,TRBV20-1,NA,SARDEGRQAAEQY
TRBJ1-2,10,TRBV30,TRBD1,ACEGAHYGYT
TRBJ2-5,12,TRBV4-3,NA,ASSQDSRGETQY
TRBJ1-5,12,TRBV3-1,NA,ASSQTDGNQPQH
TRBJ2-1,15,TRBV5-1,TRBD1,ASSLVWDREMSNEQF
TRBJ1-1,11,TRBV5-1,NA,ASSLEAGAEAF
TRBJ2-5,13,TRBV18,TRBD1,ASSQIGQGPETQY
TRBJ2-3,13,TRBV29-1,NA,SVEDMGTDPDTQY
TRBJ2-3,12,TRBV7-9,NA,ASSLGLGTDTQY
TRBJ1-1,13,TRBV2,NA,ASSEAKGKNTEAF
TRBJ1-5,12,TRBV12-3/TRBV12-4,NA,ASSFGGVNQPQH